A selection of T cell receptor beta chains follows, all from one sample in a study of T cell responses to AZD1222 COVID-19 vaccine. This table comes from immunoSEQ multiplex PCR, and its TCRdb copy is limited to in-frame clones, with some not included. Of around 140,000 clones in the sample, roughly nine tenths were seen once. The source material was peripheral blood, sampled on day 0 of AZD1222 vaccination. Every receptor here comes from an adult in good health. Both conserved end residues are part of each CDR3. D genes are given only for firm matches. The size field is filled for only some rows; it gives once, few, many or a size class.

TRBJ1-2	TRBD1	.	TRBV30	TGTGCCTGGTCCGGACAGGTCGAAGGCTACACCTTC	CAWSGQVEGYTF
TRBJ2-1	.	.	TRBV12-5	TGTGCTAGTGCGGCTGGAGGAACCTACAATGAGCAGTTCTTC	CASAAGGTYNEQFF
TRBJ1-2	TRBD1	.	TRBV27	TGTGCCAGCAAGCGGACAGGGGGCGCGGGCTATGGCTACACCTTC	CASKRTGGAGYGYTF
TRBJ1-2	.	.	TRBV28	TGTGCCAGCAGTTTCACCGGGACTGGCTACACCTTC	CASSFTGTGYTF
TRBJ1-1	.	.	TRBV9	TGTGCCAGCAGCGTACCTAGCGGATTGAACACTGAAGCTTTCTTT	CASSVPSGLNTEAFF
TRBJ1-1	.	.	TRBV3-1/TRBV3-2	TGTGCCAGCAGCCAAGATGGGGGGGGAGGTACTGAAGCTTTCTTT	CASSQDGGGGTEAFF
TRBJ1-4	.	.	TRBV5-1	TGCGCCAGCAGCGGAACAGGCGCGGCTAATGAAAAACTGTTTTTT	CASSGTGAANEKLFF
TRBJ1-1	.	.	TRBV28	TGTGCCAGCAGTTTATGGGCAGACCCTCGAGGGGAGGCTTTCTTT	CASSLWADPRGEAFF
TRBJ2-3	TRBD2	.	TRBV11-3	TGTGCCAGCAGCTTAGGGCTAGCGGGGAGCACAGATACGCAGTATTTT	CASSLGLAGSTDTQYF
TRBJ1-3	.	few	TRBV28	TGTGCCAGCAGTTTGAAAGGGGGAAACACCATATATTTT	CASSLKGGNTIYF
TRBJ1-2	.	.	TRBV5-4	TGTGCCAGCCGCCCAGGGGAGGCCTATCTTGGCTACACCTTC	CASRPGEAYLGYTF
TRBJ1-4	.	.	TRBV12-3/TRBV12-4	TGTGCCAGCATTCGAACTGCTGGAGAAAAACTGTTTTTT	CASIRTAGEKLFF
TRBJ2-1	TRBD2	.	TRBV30	TGTGCCTGGAGTGTACAAGCTAGCGGGTCCTACAATGAGCAGTTCTTC	CAWSVQASGSYNEQFF
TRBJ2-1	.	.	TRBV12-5	TGTGCTAGTGGTTTGGGGCAGGTCGGCTACAATGAGCAGTTCTTC	CASGLGQVGYNEQFF
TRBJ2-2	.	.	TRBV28	TGTGCCAGCACGGCTGGCACGAACACCGGGGAGCTGTTTTTT	CASTAGTNTGELFF
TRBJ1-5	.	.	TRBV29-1	TGCAGCGTTGAAGTTGGAGGCAGTCCCAATCAGCCCCAGCATTTT	CSVEVGGSPNQPQHF
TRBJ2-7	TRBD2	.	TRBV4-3	TGCGCCAGCAGCCAATTAGCGGGGGGGTCCTACGAGCAGTACTTC	CASSQLAGGSYEQYF
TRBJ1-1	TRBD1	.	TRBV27	TGTGCCAGCAGCGACAGGGGGCAGGCCACTGAAGCTTTCTTT	CASSDRGQATEAFF
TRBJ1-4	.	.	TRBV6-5	TGTGCCAGCAACGACGGGGCCCGAAATGAAAAACTGTTTTTT	CASNDGARNEKLFF
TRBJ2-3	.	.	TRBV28	TGTGCCAGCAGTTTAAGCGGATTCAACACAGATACGCAGTATTTT	CASSLSGFNTDTQYF
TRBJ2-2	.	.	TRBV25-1	TGTGCCAGCAGAACCGGGAACGGGGAGCTGTTTTTT	CASRTGNGELFF
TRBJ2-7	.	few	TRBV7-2	TGTGCCAGCAGTTCCAACTCCCTACCCCGACCGTGGGAGCAGTACTTC	CASSSNSLPRPWEQYF
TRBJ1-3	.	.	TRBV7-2	TGTGCCAGCAGCTTACAGACGCACTCTGGAAACACCATATATTTT	CASSLQTHSGNTIYF
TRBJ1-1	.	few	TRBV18	TGTGCCAGCTCACCGACGAACCGACCGAACACTGAAGCTTTCTTT	CASSPTNRPNTEAFF
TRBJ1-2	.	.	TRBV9	TGTGCCAGCAGCATACGGGACGGAGACGACCATGGCTACACCTTC	CASSIRDGDDHGYTF
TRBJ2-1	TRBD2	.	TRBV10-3	TGTGCCATCAGTGCCCTTAATAGCGGGCCTCTCTACAATGAGCAGTTCTTC	CAISALNSGPLYNEQFF
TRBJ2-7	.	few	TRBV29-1	TGCAGCGTTGTAGGGTGGGGCAGCTACGAGCAGTACTTC	CSVVGWGSYEQYF
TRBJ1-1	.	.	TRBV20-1	TGCAGTGCTAGTAGCCCCGGGGTAGTTACTGAAGCTTTCTTT	CSASSPGVVTEAFF
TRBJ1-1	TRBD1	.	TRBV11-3	TGTGCCAGCAGCACCGGACAGGGGAGCCACACTGAAGCTTTCTTT	CASSTGQGSHTEAFF
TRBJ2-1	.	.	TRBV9	TGTGCCAGCACCCCTACTAGGGAATTTTCTGAGCAGTTCTTC	CASTPTREFSEQFF
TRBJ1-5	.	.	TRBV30	TGTGCCTGGAGTAGAGGGGGGCGCAATCAGCCCCAGCATTTT	CAWSRGGRNQPQHF
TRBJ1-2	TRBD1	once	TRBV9	TGTGCCGGTAGCAGACAGGGTAACTATGGCTACACCTTC	CAGSRQGNYGYTF
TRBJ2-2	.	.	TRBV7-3	TGTGCCAGCAGCTTTGGAGCGCAAAACACCGGGGAGCTGTTTTTT	CASSFGAQNTGELFF
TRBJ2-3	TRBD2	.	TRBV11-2	TGTGCCAGCAGCTTATTTGCGGGAGGTAGCACAGATACGCAGTATTTT	CASSLFAGGSTDTQYF
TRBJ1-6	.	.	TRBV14	TGTGCCAGCAGCCACTACTCCTATAATTCACCCCTCCACTTT	CASSHYSYNSPLHF
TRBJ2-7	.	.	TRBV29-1	TGCAGCGTTGAAGACACGGGACACGATAGCTCCTACGAGCAGTACTTC	CSVEDTGHDSSYEQYF
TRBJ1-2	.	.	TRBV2	TGTGCCAGCAGGCTAACCGACAGTTGGACCTTC	CASRLTDSWTF
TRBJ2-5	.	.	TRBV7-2	TGTGCCAGCAGCTTAGGGTCAGCCCAAGAGACCCAGTACTTC	CASSLGSAQETQYF
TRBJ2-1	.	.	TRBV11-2	TGTGCCAGCAGCCGAGCGCCTATGCAGTTCTTC	CASSRAPMQFF
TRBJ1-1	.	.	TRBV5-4	TGTGCCAGCAGCCCCGAGGCGTCCCCATACACTGAAGCTTTCTTT	CASSPEASPYTEAFF
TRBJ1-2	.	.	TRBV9	TGTGCCAGCAGCCCCCTGGCGGATGGCTACACCTTC	CASSPLADGYTF
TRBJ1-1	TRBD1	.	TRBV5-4	TGTGCCAGCAGCTTCCCCCAAGGGGGCGGGAACACTGAAGCTTTCTTT	CASSFPQGGGNTEAFF
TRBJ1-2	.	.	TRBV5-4	TGTGCCAGCAGCCAGGACGGCAACTATGGCTACACCTTC	CASSQDGNYGYTF
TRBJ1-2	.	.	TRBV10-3	TGTGCCATCACCCCGCGGATAAACTATGGCTACACCTTC	CAITPRINYGYTF
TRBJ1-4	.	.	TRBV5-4	TGTGCCAGCAGCCCCGACAGGGAAAAACTGTTTTTT	CASSPDREKLFF
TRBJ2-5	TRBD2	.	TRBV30	TGTGCCTTCCGGACTAGCGGGAGGGCCCGATGGGAGACCCAGTACTTC	CAFRTSGRARWETQYF
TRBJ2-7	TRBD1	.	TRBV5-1	TGCGCCAGCAATGGACAGGGGGAATCCTACGAGCAGTACTTC	CASNGQGESYEQYF
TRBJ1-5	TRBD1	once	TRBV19	TGTGCCAGTAGGACAGGACAGGGCCTCAATCAGCCCCAGCATTTT	CASRTGQGLNQPQHF
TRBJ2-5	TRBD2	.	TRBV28	TGTGCCAGCAGCCTAGCGGGGAACCAAGAGACCCAGTACTTC	CASSLAGNQETQYF
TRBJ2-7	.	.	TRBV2	TGTGCCAGCAGTCCCAGGACTCAAACCTACGAGCAGTACTTC	CASSPRTQTYEQYF
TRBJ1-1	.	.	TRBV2	TGTGCCAGCTTACGACTGAACACTGAAGCTTTCTTT	CASLRLNTEAFF
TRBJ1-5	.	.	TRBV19	TGTGCCAGTAGTATAGAAGGAGGGGTCGGAAATCAGCCCCAGCATTTT	CASSIEGGVGNQPQHF